This T cell receptor (beta chain) appears in the sequencing data of a study of blood T cells in healthy people across ages. Extracted total RNA amounted to at least 5 micrograms for each sample. Study observations and caveats: The long-lived group displayed more naive CD4+ cells, plus higher diversity, than the aged donors did.

Turning to this clonotype: Its matching antigen is unknown. This may be a read error, as it is one base from a much larger clone.

In germline, CDR1 is SEHNR, CDR2 FQNEAQ (reference sequence). The CDR3 runs 11 residues. Next came a second PCR, run for about 6 to 12 cycles, which used a sample-barcoded 5' primer along with a J-beta primer mix. A single record per CDR3 protein comes from TCRdb applying MiXCR to the 5' RACE reads. The sample includes 790,000 or so distinct CDR3 sequences, around 45% of them seen just once. J is TRBJ2-7 and V is TRBV7-9, with D tentatively TRBD1 (5 bases). The receptor's source is a man aged 80 or over in good health. Sequenced sample: blood. The CDR3 is CTSSSDSDQYF. As DNA, the CDR3 is TGTACCAGCAGCAGTGACAGTGACCAGTACTTC.